This T cell receptor (beta chain) is drawn from a study of blood T cell repertoires in COVID-19. Study information: The United States, Italy and Spain supplied acute and convalescent COVID-19 samples.

CDR3 length: 15 residues. The ends were cut back, 0 bases at V and 6 bases at J, with 11 bases in the middle. CDR1 and CDR2 from the germline V gene are LNHDA and SQIVND (reference sequence). The data were produced by immunoSEQ multiplex PCR, yet TCRdb's version contains in-frame clones alone and is incomplete. The table records fewer than 180,000 clones, 84% of them present only once. This clone occurred once. Sequencing input: peripheral blood. The rearrangement links TRBV19 to TRBJ2-2; D is unclear. This receptor was obtained from a man aged 65 to 85 with acute or convalescent COVID-19. The CDR3 loop is CASSIDLATAGELFF. The CDR3 bases are TGTGCCAGTAGTATAGATTTGGCAACCGCCGGGGAGCTGTTTTTT.